This TCR beta chain is from a study of radiotherapy plus CTLA-4 blockade in lung cancer. Turning to the study itself: Patients showed objective responses in roughly 19% of cases and disease control in about 30%. Points from the study as a whole: After radiotherapy and ipilimumab, tumor-derived clones expanded in peripheral blood.

Per the germline V gene, CDR1 is MDHEN and CDR2 is SYDVKM. V was shortened by 1 base and J by 0 bases, with 19 bases between the two germline ends. This CDR3 is built from 19 residues. Focal radiation was given together with CTLA-4 blockade (ipilimumab) to patients with chemo-refractory metastatic non-small-cell lung cancer. The data were produced by immunoSEQ multiplex PCR, yet TCRdb's version contains in-frame clones alone and is incomplete. The data contain tens of thousands of clones, roughly four fifths of them singletons. In the case of this clone: The antigen is undetermined.

This sample comprised peripheral blood, obtained from a patient treated with radiotherapy plus ipilimumab. The sequence derives from a human donor with non-small cell lung cancer whose response to radiotherapy plus ipilimumab could not be evaluated. V and J are TRBV28 and TRBJ1-5; D is uncertain. In nucleotides, the CDR3 is TGTGCCAGCAGTTTATACATCCTTTTTTCCGAGGATAGCAATCAGCCCCAGCATTTT. Residues: CASSLYILFSEDSNQPQHF. The whole variable domain, remainder taken from reference TRBV28 and TRBJ1-5, is DVKVTQSSRYLVKRTGEKVFLECVQDMDHENMFWYRQDPGLGLRLIYFSYDVKMKEKGDIPEGYSVSREKKERFSLILESASTNQTSMYLCASSLYILFSEDSNQPQHFGDGTRLSIL.